This T cell receptor beta chain was found in a study of cytomegalovirus exposure and HLA in healthy donors. The CDR3 consists of 16 residues. Germline CDR1 reads MGHRA; CDR2 reads YSYEKL. V lost 3 bases to trimming and J lost 2 bases, with 17 bases between them. PCR was performed using 60 Vbeta and 13 Jbeta primers. The table came from immunoSEQ multiplex PCR; TCRdb's copy has only in-frame clones and leaves some out. Listed are about 200,000 clones; 0.74% falls within the top ten. J is TRBJ2-7 and V is TRBV4-1, with D tentatively TRBD1 (6 bases). Sequenced input: PBMCs. This clonotype was sampled from a boy younger than 18 in good health and CMV-seronegative. CDR3 region: CASSHQLGHRPYEQYF. CDR3 in DNA: TGCGCCAGCAGCCACCAACTGGGACACCGACCCTACGAGCAGTACTTC.